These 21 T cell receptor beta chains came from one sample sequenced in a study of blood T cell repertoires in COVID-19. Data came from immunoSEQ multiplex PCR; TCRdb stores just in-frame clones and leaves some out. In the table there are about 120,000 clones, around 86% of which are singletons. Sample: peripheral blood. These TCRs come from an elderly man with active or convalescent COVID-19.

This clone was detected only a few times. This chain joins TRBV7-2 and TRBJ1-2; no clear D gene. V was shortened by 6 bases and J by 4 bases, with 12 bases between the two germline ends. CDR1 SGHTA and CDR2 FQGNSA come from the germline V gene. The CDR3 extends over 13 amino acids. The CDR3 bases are TGTGCCAGCAGTCCGACACAGAGCTATGGCTACACCTTC. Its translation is CASSPTQSYGYTF. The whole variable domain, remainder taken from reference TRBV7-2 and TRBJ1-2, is GAGVSQSPSNKVTEKGKDVELRCDPISGHTALYWYRQSLGQGLEFLIYFQGNSAPDKSGLPSDRFSAERTGGSVSTLTIQRTQQEDSAVYLCASSPTQSYGYTFGSGTRLTVV.

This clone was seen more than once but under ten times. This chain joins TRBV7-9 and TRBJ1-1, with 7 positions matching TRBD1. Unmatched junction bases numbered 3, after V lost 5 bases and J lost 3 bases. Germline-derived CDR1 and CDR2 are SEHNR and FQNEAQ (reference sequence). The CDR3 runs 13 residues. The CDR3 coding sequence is TGTGCCAGCAGCCGGGGACAGCACACTGAAGCTTTCTTT. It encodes CASSRGQHTEAFF.

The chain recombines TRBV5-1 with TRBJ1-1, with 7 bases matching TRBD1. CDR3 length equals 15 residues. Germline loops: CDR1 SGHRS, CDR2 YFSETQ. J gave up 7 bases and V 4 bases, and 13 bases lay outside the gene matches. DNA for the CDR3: TGCGCCAGCAGCGGGACAGCTCATCAAGTTAATGAAGCTTTCTTT. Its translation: CASSGTAHQVNEAFF.

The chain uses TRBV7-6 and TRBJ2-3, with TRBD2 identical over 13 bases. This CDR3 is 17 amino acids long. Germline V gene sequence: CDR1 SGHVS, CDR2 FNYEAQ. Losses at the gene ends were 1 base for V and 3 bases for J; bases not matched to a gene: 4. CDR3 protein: CASSLGTSGRGTDTQYF. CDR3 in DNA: TGTGCCAGCAGCTTAGGGACTAGCGGGAGAGGTACAGATACGCAGTATTTT.

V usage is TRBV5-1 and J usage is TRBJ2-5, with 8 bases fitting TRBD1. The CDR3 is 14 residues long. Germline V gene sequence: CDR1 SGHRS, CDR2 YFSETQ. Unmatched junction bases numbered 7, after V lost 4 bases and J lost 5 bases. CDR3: CASSTGTGGETQYF. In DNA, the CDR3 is TGCGCCAGCAGCACTGGGACAGGTGGGGAGACCCAGTACTTC.

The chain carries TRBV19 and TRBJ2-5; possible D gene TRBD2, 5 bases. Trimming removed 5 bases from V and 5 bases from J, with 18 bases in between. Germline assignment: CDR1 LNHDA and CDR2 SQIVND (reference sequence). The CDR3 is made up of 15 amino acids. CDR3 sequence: CASSLRSTERETQYF. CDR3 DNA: TGTGCCAGTAGTCTTCGGTCCACAGAGCGGGAGACCCAGTACTTC.

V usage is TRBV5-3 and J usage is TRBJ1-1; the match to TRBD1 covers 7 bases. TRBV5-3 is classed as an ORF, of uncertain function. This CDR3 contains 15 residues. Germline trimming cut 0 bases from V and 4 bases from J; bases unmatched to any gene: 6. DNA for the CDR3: TGTGCCAGAAGCTTGGCCAGACAGGGCGGCACTGAAGCTTTCTTT. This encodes CARSLARQGGTEAFF.

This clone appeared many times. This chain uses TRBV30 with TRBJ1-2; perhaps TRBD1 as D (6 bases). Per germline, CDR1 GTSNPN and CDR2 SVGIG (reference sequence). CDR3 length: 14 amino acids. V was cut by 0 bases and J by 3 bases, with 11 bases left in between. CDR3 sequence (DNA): TGTGCCTGGAGTGTACAGGGATTGTACTATGGCTACACCTTC. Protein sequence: CAWSVQGLYYGYTF.

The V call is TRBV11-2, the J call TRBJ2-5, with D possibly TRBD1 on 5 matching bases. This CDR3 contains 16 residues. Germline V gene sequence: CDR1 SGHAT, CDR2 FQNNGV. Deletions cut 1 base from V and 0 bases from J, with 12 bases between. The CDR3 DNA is TGTGCCAGCAGCTTAGTAGGGGCAGGTTACCAAGAGACCCAGTACTTC. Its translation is CASSLVGAGYQETQYF.

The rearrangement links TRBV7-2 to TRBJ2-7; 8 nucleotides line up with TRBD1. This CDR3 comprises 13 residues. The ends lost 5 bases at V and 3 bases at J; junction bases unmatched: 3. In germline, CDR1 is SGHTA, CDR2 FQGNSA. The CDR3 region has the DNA TGTGCCAGCAGCCGGACAGGGCGCTACGAGCAGTACTTC. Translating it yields CASSRTGRYEQYF.

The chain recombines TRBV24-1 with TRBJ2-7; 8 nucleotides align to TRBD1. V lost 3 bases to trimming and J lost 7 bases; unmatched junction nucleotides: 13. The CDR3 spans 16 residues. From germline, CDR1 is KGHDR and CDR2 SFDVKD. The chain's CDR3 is CATSDHRQGPWREQYF. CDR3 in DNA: TGTGCCACCAGTGATCACCGACAGGGGCCGTGGCGGGAGCAGTACTTC.

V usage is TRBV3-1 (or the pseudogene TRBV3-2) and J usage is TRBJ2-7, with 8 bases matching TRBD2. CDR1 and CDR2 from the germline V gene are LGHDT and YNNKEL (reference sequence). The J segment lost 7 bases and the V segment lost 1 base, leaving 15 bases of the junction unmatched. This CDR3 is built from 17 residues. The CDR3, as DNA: TGTGCCAGCAGCCAAGTCGGGGGTGAGCGGGAGTCGTGGGAGCAGTACTTC. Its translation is CASSQVGGERESWEQYF.

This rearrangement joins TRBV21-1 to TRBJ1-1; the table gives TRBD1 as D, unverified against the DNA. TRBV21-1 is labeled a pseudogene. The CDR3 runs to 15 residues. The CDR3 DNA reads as TGTGCCAGCAACTTCACCGACACCATGAACACTGAAGCTTTCTTT. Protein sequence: CASNFTDTMNTEAFF.

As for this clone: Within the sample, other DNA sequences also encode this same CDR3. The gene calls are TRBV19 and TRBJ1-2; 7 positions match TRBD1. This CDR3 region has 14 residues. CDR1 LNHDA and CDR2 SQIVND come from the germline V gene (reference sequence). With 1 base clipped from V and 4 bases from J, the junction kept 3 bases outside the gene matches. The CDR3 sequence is CASSIAGQPYGYTF. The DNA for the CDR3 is TGTGCCAGTAGTATAGCGGGACAGCCCTATGGCTACACCTTC.

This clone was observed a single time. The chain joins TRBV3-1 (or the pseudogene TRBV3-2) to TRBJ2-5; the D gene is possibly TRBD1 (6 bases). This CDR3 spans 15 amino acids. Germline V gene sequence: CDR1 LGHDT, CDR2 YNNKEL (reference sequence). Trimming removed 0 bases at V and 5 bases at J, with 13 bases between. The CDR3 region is CASSQEGADRETQYF. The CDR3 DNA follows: TGTGCCAGCAGCCAAGAGGGGGCGGATCGGGAGACCCAGTACTTC.

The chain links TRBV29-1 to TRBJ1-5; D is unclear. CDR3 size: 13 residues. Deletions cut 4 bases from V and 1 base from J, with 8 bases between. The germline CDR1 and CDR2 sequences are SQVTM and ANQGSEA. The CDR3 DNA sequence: TGCAGCGTTGGAGGGCAGAGCAATCAGCCCCAGCATTTT. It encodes CSVGGQSNQPQHF.

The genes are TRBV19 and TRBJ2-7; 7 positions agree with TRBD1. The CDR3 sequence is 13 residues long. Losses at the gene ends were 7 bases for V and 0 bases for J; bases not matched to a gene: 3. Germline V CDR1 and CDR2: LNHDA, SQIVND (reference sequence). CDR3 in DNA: TGTGCCAGTACCGGGGACAGCTCCTACGAGCAGTACTTC. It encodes CASTGDSSYEQYF. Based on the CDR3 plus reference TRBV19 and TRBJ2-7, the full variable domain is DGGITQSPKYLFRKEGQNVTLSCEQNLNHDAMYWYRQDPGQGLRLIYYSQIVNDFQKGDIAEGYSVSREKKESFPLTVTSAQKNPTAFYLCASTGDSSYEQYFGPGTRLTVT.

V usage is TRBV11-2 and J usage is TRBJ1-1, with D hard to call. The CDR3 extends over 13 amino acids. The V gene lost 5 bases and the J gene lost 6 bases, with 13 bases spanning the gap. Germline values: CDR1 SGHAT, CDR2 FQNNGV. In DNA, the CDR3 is TGTGCCAGCAGCCCCATCAGGTCCCCTGAAGCTTTCTTT. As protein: CASSPIRSPEAFF. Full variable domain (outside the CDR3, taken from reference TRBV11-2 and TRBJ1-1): EAGVAQSPRYKIIEKRQSVAFWCNPISGHATLYWYQQILGQGPKLLIQFQNNGVVDDSQLPKDRFSAERLKGVDSTLKIQPAKLEDSAVYLCASSPIRSPEAFFGQGTRLTVV.

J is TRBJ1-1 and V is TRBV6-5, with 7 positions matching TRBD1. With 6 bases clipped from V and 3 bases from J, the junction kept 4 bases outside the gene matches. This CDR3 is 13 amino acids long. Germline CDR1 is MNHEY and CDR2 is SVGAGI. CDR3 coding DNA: TGTGCCAGCAGACAAGACAGGGACACTGAAGCTTTCTTT. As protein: CASRQDRDTEAFF.

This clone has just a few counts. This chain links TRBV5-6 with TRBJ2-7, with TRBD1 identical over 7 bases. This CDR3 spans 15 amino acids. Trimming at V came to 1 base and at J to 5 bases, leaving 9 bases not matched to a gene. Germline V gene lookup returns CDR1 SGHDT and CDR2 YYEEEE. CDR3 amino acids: CASSLITGTVDEQYF. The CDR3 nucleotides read TGTGCCAGCAGCTTGATCACCGGGACAGTCGACGAGCAGTACTTC. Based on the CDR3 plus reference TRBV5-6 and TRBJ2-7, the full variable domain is DAGVTQSPTHLIKTRGQQVTLRCSPKSGHDTVSWYQQALGQGPQFIFQYYEEEERQRGNFPDRFSGHQFPNYSSELNVNALLLGDSALYLCASSLITGTVDEQYFGPGTRLTVT.

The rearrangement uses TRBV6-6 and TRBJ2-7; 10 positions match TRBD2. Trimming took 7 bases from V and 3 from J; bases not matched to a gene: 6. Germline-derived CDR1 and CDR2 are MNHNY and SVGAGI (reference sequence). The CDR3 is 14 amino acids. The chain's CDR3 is CASNLAGAVYEQYF. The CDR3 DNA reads TGTGCCAGCAATCTAGCGGGGGCCGTCTACGAGCAGTACTTC.